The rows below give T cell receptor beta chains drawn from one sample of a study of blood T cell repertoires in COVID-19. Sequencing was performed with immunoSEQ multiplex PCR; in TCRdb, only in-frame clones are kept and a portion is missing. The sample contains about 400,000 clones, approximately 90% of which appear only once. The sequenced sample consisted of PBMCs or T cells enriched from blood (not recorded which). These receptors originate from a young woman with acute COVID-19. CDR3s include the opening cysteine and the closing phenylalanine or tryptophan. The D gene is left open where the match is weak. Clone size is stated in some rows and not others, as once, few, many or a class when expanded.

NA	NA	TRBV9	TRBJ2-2	CASSVGTPRTGELFF	TGTGCCAGCAGCGTAGGGACTCCTAGGACCGGGGAGCTGTTTTTT
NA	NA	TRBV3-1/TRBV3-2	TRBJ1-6	CASSRTEDNSPLHF	TGTGCCAGCAGCCGGACAGAGGATAATTCACCCCTCCACTTT
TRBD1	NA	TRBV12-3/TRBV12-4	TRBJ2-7	CASSQWTGNEQYF	TGTGCCAGCAGTCAGTGGACAGGGAACGAGCAGTACTTC
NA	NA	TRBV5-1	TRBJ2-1	CASSLSGRGGVPYNEQFF	TGCGCCAGCAGCTTGAGCGGAAGAGGCGGAGTCCCCTACAATGAGCAGTTCTTC
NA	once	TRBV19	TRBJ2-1	CASSSRYNEQFF	TGTGCCAGTAGTTCGAGGTACAATGAGCAGTTCTTC
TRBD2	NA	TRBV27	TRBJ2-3	CASSQRLAGTQYF	TGTGCCAGCAGTCAGCGACTAGCGGGGACGCAGTATTTT
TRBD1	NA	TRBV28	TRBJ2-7	CASSFQRGTGVYEQYF	TGTGCCAGCAGTTTTCAAAGGGGGACAGGCGTCTACGAGCAGTACTTC
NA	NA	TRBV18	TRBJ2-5	CASSPLPRETQYF	TGTGCCAGCTCACCTCTCCCGAGGGAGACCCAGTACTTC
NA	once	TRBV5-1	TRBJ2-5	CASRSGSETQYF	TGCGCCAGCAGATCAGGATCCGAGACCCAGTACTTC
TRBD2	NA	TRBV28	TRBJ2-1	CASSSSGVAGDFNEQFF	TGTGCCAGCAGTTCCTCGGGGGTAGCGGGAGACTTCAATGAGCAGTTCTTC
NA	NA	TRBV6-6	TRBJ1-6	CASWGTFLPNSPLHF	TGTGCCAGCTGGGGGACATTCCTTCCAAATTCACCCCTCCACTTT
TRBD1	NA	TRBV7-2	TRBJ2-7	CASSTHGTGVEQYF	TGTGCCAGCAGCACGCACGGGACAGGGGTCGAGCAGTACTTC
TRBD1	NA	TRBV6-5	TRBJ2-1	CASSSPGQGYNEQFF	TGTGCCAGCAGTAGCCCGGGACAGGGGTACAATGAGCAGTTCTTC
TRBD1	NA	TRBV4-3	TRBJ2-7	CASSQDRTGVNEQYF	TGCGCCAGCAGCCAAGATAGGACAGGGGTCAACGAGCAGTACTTC
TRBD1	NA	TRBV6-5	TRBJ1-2	CASRKQGPSLYGYTF	TGTGCCAGCAGAAAACAGGGGCCCTCTCTCTATGGCTACACCTTC
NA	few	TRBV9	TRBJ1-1	CASRRGTTDPTEAFF	TGTGCCAGTCGAAGGGGGACAACGGATCCCACTGAAGCTTTCTTT
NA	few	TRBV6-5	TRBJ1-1	CASSYGAAPMNTEAFF	TGTGCCAGCAGTTATGGGGCAGCCCCCATGAACACTGAAGCTTTCTTT
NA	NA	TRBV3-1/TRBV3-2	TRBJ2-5	CATRSGEGVQETQYF	TGTGCCACACGCTCAGGGGAAGGCGTCCAAGAGACCCAGTACTTC
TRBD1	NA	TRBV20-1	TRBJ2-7	CSASRDRGYEQYF	TGCAGTGCTAGTAGGGACAGGGGCTACGAGCAGTACTTC
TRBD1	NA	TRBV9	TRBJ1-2	CASSVEGHGTGHYGYTF	TGTGCCAGCAGCGTAGAGGGTCACGGGACAGGGCACTATGGCTACACCTTC
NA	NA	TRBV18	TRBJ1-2	CASSPERDRNYGYTF	TGTGCCAGCTCACCAGAGCGCGACAGAAACTATGGCTACACCTTC
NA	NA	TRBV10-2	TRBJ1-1	CASSDQGWNTEAFF	TGCGCCAGCAGTGACCAGGGTTGGAACACTGAAGCTTTCTTT
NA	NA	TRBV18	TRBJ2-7	CASSPRVTGISYEQYF	TGTGCCAGCTCACCACGTGTAACAGGGATTTCCTACGAGCAGTACTTC
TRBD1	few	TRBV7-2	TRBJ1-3	CASSTGQGGNTIYF	TGTGCCAGCAGCACTGGACAGGGTGGAAACACCATATATTTT
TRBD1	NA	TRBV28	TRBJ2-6	CASSPGTGISGANVLTF	TGTGCCAGCAGTCCCGGGACAGGTATCTCTGGGGCCAACGTCCTGACTTTC
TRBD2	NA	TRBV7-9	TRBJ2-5	CASSAGSIWREVWETQYF	TGTGCCAGCAGCGCTGGATCTATTTGGCGGGAGGTCTGGGAGACCCAGTACTTC
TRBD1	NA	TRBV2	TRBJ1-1	CASRGQGAPTEAFF	TGTGCCAGCAGAGGACAGGGGGCGCCCACTGAAGCTTTCTTT
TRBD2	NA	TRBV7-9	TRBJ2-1	CASSPLGRNEQFF	TGTGCCAGCAGCCCGCTCGGGAGGAATGAGCAGTTCTTC
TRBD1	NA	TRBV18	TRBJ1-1	CASSPGQGKKTDAFF	TGTGCCAGCTCACCCGGACAGGGCAAAAAAACAGACGCTTTCTTT
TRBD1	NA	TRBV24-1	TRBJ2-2	CATSDPDRGGTGELFF	TGTGCCACCAGTGATCCCGACAGGGGAGGCACCGGGGAGCTGTTTTTT
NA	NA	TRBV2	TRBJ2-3	CASTLGASYSTDTQYF	TGTGCCAGCACCCTGGGGGCCAGTTATAGCACAGATACGCAGTATTTT
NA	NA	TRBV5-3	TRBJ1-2	CARSADSCYTF	TGTGCCAGAAGCGCGGACAGTTGCTACACCTTC
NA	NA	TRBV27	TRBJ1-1	CASRSRGHENTEAFF	TGTGCCAGCAGGTCCAGGGGTCACGAGAACACTGAAGCTTTCTTT
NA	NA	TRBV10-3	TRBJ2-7	CAIRTGRGGVYEQYF	TGTGCCATCCGGACGGGGAGGGGGGGAGTGTACGAGCAGTACTTC
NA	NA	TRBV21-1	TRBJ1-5	CASSQSGEGYRQPQHF	TGTGCCAGCAGCCAGAGCGGGGAGGGGTATCGCCAGCCCCAGCATTTT
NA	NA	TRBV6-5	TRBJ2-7	CASSYSIGYEQYF	TGTGCCAGCAGTTACTCGATCGGCTACGAGCAGTACTTC
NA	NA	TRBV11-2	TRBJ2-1	CASSFTTGAGSYNEQFF	TGTGCCAGCAGCTTTACCACTGGGGCAGGCTCCTACAATGAGCAGTTCTTC
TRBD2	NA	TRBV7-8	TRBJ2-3	CASSTQVRERADTQYF	TGTGCCAGCAGCACCCAGGTGCGGGAGCGAGCAGATACGCAGTATTTT
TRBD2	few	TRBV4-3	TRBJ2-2	CASSLWTSGSTGELFF	TGCGCCAGCAGTCTTTGGACTAGCGGGAGCACCGGGGAGCTGTTTTTT
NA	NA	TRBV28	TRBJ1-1	CASSFSWGEGNTEAFF	TGTGCCAGCAGTTTTTCGTGGGGGGAGGGGAACACTGAAGCTTTCTTT
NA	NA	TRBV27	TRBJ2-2	CASRVTTGTGELFF	TGTGCCAGCCGGGTGACGACGGGGACCGGGGAGCTGTTTTTT
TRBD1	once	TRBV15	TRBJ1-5	CATQPGTGGKRSQPQHF	TGTGCCACCCAACCAGGGACAGGGGGGAAGAGAAGTCAGCCCCAGCATTTT
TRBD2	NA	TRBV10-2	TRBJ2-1	CASRLAGDNNNEQFF	TGCGCCAGCCGACTAGCGGGGGACAATAACAATGAGCAGTTCTTC
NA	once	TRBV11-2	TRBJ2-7	CASSLDGTYEQYF	TGTGCCAGCAGCTTAGATGGGACTTACGAGCAGTACTTC
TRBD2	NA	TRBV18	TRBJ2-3	CASSWTSGAPWDTQYF	TGTGCCAGCTCATGGACTAGCGGGGCCCCATGGGATACGCAGTATTTT